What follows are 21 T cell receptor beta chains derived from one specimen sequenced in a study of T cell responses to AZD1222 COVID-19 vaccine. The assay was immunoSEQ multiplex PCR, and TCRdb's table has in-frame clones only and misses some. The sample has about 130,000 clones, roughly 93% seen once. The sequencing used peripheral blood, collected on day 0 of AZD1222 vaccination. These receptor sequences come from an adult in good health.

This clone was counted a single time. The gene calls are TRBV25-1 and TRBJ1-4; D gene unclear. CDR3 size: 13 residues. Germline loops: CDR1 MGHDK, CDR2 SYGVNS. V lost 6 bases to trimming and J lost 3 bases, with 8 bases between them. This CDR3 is CASRREPNEKLFF. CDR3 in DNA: TGTGCCAGCAGACGAGAACCTAATGAAAAACTGTTTTTT.

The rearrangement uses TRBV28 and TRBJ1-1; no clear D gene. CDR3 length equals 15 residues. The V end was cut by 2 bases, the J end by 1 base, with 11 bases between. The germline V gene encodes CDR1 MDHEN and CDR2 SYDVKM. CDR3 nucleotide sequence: TGTGCCAGCAGTTTAATGGGCACACCGAACACTGAAGCTTTCTTT. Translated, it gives CASSLMGTPNTEAFF.

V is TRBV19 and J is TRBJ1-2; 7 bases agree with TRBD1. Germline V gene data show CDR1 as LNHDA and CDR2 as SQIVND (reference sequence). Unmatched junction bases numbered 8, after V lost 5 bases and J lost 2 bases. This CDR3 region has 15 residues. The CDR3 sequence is CASSSADRPNYGYTF. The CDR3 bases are TGTGCCAGTAGTTCTGCGGACAGGCCCAACTATGGCTACACCTTC. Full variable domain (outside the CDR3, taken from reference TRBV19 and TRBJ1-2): DGGITQSPKYLFRKEGQNVTLSCEQNLNHDAMYWYRQDPGQGLRLIYYSQIVNDFQKGDIAEGYSVSREKKESFPLTVTSAQKNPTAFYLCASSSADRPNYGYTFGSGTRLTVV.

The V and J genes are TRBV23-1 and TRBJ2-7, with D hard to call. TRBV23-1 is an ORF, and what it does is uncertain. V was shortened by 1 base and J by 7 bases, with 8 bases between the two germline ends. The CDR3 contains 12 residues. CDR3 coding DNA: TGCGCCAGCAGTCAATACACAGAAGAGCAGTACTTC. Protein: CASSQYTEEQYF.

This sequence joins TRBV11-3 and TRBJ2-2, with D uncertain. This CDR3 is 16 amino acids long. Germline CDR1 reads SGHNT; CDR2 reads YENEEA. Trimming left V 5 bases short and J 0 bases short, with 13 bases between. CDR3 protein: CASSPGKASNTGELFF. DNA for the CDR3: TGTGCCAGCAGCCCTGGCAAGGCTTCGAACACCGGGGAGCTGTTTTTT.

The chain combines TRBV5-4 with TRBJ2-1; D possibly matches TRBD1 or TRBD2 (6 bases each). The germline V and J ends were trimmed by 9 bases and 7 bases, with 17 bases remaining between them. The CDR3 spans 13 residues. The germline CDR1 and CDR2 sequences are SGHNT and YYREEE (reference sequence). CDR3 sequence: CATLEGGSNEQFF. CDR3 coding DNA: TGTGCCACTCTCGAGGGGGGAAGTAATGAGCAGTTCTTC.

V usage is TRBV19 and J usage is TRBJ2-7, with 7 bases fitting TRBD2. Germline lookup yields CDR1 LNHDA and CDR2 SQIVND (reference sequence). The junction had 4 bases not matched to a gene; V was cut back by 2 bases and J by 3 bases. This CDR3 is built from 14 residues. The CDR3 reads CASSISGTLYEQYF. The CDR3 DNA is TGTGCCAGTAGTATAAGCGGGACTCTCTACGAGCAGTACTTC.

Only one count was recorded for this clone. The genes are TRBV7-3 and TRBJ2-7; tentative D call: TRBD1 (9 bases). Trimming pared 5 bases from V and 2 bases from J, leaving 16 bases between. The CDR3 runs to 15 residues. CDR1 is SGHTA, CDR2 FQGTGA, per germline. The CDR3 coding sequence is TGTGCCAGCAGCCGGGAGGGACAGGGCCCCTACGAGCAGTACTTC. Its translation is CASSREGQGPYEQYF.

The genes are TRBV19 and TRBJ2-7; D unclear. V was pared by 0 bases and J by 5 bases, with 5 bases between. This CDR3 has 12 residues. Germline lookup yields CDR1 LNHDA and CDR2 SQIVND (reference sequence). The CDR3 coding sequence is TGTGCCAGTAGTATAGACAGGAACGAGCAGTACTTC. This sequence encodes CASSIDRNEQYF. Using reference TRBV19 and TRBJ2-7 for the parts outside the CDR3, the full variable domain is DGGITQSPKYLFRKEGQNVTLSCEQNLNHDAMYWYRQDPGQGLRLIYYSQIVNDFQKGDIAEGYSVSREKKESFPLTVTSAQKNPTAFYLCASSIDRNEQYFGPGTRLTVT.

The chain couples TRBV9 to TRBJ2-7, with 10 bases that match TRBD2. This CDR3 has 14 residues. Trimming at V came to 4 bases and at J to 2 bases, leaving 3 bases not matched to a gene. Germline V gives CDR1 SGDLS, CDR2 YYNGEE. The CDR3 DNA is TGTGCCAGCAGCCTAGCGGGAGAACCCTACGAGCAGTACTTC. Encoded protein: CASSLAGEPYEQYF. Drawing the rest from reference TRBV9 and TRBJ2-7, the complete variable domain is DSGVTQTPKHLITATGQRVTLRCSPRSGDLSVYWYQQSLDQGLQFLIQYYNGEERAKGNILERFSAQQFPDLHSELNLSSLELGDSALYFCASSLAGEPYEQYFGPGTRLTVT.

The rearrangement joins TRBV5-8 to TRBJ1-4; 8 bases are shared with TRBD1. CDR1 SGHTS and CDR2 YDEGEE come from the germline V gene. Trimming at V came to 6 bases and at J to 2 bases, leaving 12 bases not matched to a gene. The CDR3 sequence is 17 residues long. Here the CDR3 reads CASTRRQGQNTNEKLFF. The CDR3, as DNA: TGTGCCAGCACCCGGCGACAGGGGCAAAACACTAATGAAAAACTGTTTTTT.

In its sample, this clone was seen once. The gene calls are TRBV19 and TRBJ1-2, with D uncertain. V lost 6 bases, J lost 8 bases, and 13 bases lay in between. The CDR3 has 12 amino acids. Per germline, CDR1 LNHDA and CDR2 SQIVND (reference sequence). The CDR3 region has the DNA TGTGCCAGTAGCGGGAGCCTTGGGGGCTACACCTTC. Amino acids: CASSGSLGGYTF.

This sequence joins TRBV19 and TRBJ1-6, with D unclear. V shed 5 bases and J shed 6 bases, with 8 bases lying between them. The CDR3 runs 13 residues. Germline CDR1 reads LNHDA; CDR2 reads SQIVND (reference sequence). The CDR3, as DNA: TGTGCCAGTAGTCGGCGGGGTAATTCACCCCTCCACTTT. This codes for CASSRRGNSPLHF. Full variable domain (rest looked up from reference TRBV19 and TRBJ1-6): DGGITQSPKYLFRKEGQNVTLSCEQNLNHDAMYWYRQDPGQGLRLIYYSQIVNDFQKGDIAEGYSVSREKKESFPLTVTSAQKNPTAFYLCASSRRGNSPLHFGNGTRLTVT.

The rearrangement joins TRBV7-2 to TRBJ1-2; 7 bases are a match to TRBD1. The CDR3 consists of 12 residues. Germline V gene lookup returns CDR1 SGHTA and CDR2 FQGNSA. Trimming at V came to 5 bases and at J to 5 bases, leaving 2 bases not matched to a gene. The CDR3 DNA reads TGTGCCAGCAGCGTACAGGGGTATGGCTACACCTTC. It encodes CASSVQGYGYTF. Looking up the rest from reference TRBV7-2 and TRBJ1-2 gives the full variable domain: GAGVSQSPSNKVTEKGKDVELRCDPISGHTALYWYRQSLGQGLEFLIYFQGNSAPDKSGLPSDRFSAERTGGSVSTLTIQRTQQEDSAVYLCASSVQGYGYTFGSGTRLTVV.

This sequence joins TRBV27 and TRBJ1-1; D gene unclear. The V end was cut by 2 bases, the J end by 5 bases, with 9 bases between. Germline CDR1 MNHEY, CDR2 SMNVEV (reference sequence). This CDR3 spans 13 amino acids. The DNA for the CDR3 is TGTGCCAGCAGTTTACAAGGGCGGACTGAAGCTTTCTTT. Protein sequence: CASSLQGRTEAFF.

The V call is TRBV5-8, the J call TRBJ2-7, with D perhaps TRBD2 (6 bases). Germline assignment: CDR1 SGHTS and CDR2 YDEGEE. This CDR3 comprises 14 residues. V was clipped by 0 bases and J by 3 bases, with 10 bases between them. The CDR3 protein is CASSLGPGLYEQYF. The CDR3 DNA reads TGTGCCAGCAGCTTGGGACCGGGACTCTACGAGCAGTACTTC.

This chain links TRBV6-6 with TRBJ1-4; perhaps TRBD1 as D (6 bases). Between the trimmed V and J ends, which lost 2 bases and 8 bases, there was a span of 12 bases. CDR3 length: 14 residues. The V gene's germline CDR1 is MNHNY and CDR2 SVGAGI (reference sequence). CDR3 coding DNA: TGTGCCAGCAGTTACGGGGGGCTCGAAGAAAAACTGTTTTTT. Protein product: CASSYGGLEEKLFF.

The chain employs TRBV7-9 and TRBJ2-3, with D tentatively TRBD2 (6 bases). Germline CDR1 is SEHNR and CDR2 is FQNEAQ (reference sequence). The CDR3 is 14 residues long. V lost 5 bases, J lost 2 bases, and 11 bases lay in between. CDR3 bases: TGTGCCAGCAGCCGGGACTTTCCCACAGATACGCAGTATTTT. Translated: CASSRDFPTDTQYF.

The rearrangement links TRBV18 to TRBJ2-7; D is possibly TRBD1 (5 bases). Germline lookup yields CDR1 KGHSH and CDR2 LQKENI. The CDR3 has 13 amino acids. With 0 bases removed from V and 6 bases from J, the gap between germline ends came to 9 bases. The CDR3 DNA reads TGTGCCAGCTCACCACCATCACAGGTCGAGCAGTACTTC. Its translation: CASSPPSQVEQYF.

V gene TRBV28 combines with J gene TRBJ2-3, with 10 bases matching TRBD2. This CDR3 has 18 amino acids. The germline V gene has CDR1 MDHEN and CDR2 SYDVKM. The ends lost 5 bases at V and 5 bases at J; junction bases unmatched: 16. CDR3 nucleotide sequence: TGTGCCAGCAGTATCAGCGGGGGGGCAGGTCCTCGCCGAGATACGCAGTATTTT. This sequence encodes CASSISGGAGPRRDTQYF. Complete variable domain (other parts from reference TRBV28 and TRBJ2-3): DVKVTQSSRYLVKRTGEKVFLECVQDMDHENMFWYRQDPGLGLRLIYFSYDVKMKEKGDIPEGYSVSREKKERFSLILESASTNQTSMYLCASSISGGAGPRRDTQYFGPGTRLTVL.

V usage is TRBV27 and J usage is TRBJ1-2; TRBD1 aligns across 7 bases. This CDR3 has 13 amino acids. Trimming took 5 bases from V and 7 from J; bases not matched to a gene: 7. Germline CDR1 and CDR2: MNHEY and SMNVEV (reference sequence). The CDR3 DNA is TGTGCCAGCAGTGGGACAGACCTGTTTGGCTACACCTTC. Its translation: CASSGTDLFGYTF.